The 25 T cell receptor beta chains below all came from one sample that was sequenced in a study of cytomegalovirus exposure and HLA in healthy donors. The PCR used 60 Vbeta and 13 Jbeta primers. Only in-frame clones appear in the TCRdb table, and some are missing; sequencing was by immunoSEQ multiplex PCR. The repertoire includes around 160,000 clones, roughly 74% of them detected once, and around 8.3% sits in the top ten. The sample comprised PBMCs. These receptors all stem from a woman between 40 and 55 years old in good health and CMV-seropositive.

This clone was counted only a few times. The rearrangement joins TRBV5-6 to TRBJ2-3, with 14 bases aligning to TRBD2. The CDR3 sequence is 16 residues long. Germline CDR1 is SGHDT and CDR2 is YYEEEE. V was pared by 4 bases and J by 3 bases, with 4 bases of the junction left unmatched. The CDR3 DNA follows: TGTGCCAGCAGCGGGACTAGCGGGAGTGGTACAGATACGCAGTATTTT. Translated, it gives CASSGTSGSGTDTQYF.

The rearrangement uses TRBV5-1 and TRBJ2-5; 10 bases are shared with TRBD2. This CDR3 comprises 16 residues. Unmatched junction bases numbered 13, after V lost 4 bases and J lost 7 bases. The germline V gene has CDR1 SGHRS and CDR2 YFSETQ. The CDR3 loop is CASSPTSGTNLRTQYF. In nucleotides, the CDR3 is TGCGCCAGCAGCCCTACTAGCGGGACCAACCTGCGGACCCAGTACTTC.

This clone has a handful of counts. The chain employs TRBV7-9 and TRBJ1-1; 8 bases map to TRBD1. The germline CDR1 and CDR2 sequences are SEHNR and FQNEAQ (reference sequence). The CDR3 spans 14 residues. J gave up 1 base and V 5 bases, and 3 bases lay outside the gene matches. The DNA for the CDR3 is TGTGCCAGCAGCCGGGGACAGGAGAACACTGAAGCTTTCTTT. Its protein is CASSRGQENTEAFF.

The chain employs TRBV15 and TRBJ1-3; the D is unclear. The V and J ends lost 3 bases and 5 bases respectively, with 14 bases between them. This CDR3 spans 15 amino acids. The V gene's germline CDR1 is LNHNV and CDR2 YYDKDF (reference sequence). Written as DNA, the CDR3 is TGTGCCACCAGCAGGACACACGAACGGAGAAACACCATATATTTT. It is translated as CATSRTHERRNTIYF.

The V and J genes are TRBV27 and TRBJ2-3, with TRBD2 identical over 12 bases. Germline values: CDR1 MNHEY, CDR2 SMNVEV (reference sequence). The CDR3 has 17 amino acids. The junction had 6 bases not matched to a gene; V was cut back by 2 bases and J by 3 bases. CDR3 coding DNA: TGTGCCAGCAGTTTACGGGCGACTAGCGGGAGAACAGATACGCAGTATTTT. Residues: CASSLRATSGRTDTQYF.

The chain is built from TRBV5-4 and TRBJ2-3; 10 bases agree with TRBD2. Germline CDR1 and CDR2: SGHNT and YYREEE (reference sequence). This CDR3 is built from 16 residues. V shed 1 base and J 4 bases; nucleotides not matched to a gene: 6. DNA of the CDR3: TGTGCCAGCAGCTTGAGGCTAGCGGGAGCCGCAGATACGCAGTATTTT. It specifies CASSLRLAGAADTQYF.

The CDR3, as DNA: TGTGCCAGCAGCATACAGGGATACACTGAAGCTTTCTTT. Amino acid sequence: CASSIQGYTEAFF. The V gene is TRBV7-3, the J gene TRBJ1-1, with TRBD1 as a possible D gene (6 bases). The CDR3 covers 13 residues. In germline, CDR1 is SGHTA, CDR2 FQGTGA. V dropped 5 bases and J dropped 3 bases, with 10 bases sitting between them.

The rearrangement joins TRBV10-3 to TRBJ2-1; the match to TRBD2 covers 9 bases. J gave up 1 base and V 4 bases, and 17 bases lay outside the gene matches. From germline, CDR1 is ENHRY and CDR2 SYGVKD. The CDR3 extends over 20 amino acids. CDR3 protein: CAISGAPTSGFVGSYNEQFF. The CDR3 DNA is TGTGCCATCAGTGGGGCTCCGACTAGCGGATTCGTAGGATCCTACAATGAGCAGTTCTTC.

CDR3 nucleotide sequence: TGTGCCAGCAGTCCCAGGCGGGGGAAGGAAGCAGATACGCAGTATTTT. Its translation: CASSPRRGKEADTQYF. J is TRBJ2-3 and V is TRBV27, with 7 bases identical to TRBD2. The CDR3 totals 16 residues. The J segment lost 4 bases and the V segment lost 5 bases, leaving 12 bases of the junction unmatched. Germline-derived CDR1 and CDR2 are MNHEY and SMNVEV (reference sequence).

This rearrangement joins TRBV30 to TRBJ1-1; no clear D. Germline-derived CDR1 and CDR2 are GTSNPN and SVGIG (reference sequence). The length of the CDR3 is 14 residues. The germline V and J ends were trimmed by 4 bases and 10 bases, with 22 bases remaining between them. The CDR3 nucleotides read TGTGCCTGGACCCCCCCCACCCAGGCCGGAGGAGCTTTCTTT. Protein sequence: CAWTPPTQAGGAFF.

CDR3 residues: CASSREARSNQPQHF. CDR3 DNA: TGTGCCAGCTCACGGGAGGCAAGGAGCAATCAGCCCCAGCATTTT. The rearrangement uses TRBV18 and TRBJ1-5; no firm D call. The CDR3 sequence is 15 residues long. With 4 bases removed from V and 1 base from J, the gap between germline ends came to 11 bases. CDR1 and CDR2 from the germline V gene are KGHSH and LQKENI.

The V gene is TRBV6-6, the J gene TRBJ1-2; TRBD1 agrees at 8 bases. This CDR3 has 16 amino acids. V trimming: 7 bases; J trimming: 1 base; junction bases outside the gene matches: 11. From germline, CDR1 is MNHNY and CDR2 SVGAGI (reference sequence). Written as DNA, the CDR3 is TGTGCCAGCAATACACAGGGGGAGGGGATTAACTATGGCTACACCTTC. Translating gives CASNTQGEGINYGYTF.

Only a few counts were recorded for this clone. This sequence joins TRBV7-2 and TRBJ2-2, with D perhaps matching TRBD1 (6 bases). V gave up 2 bases and J gave up 3 bases, with 10 bases separating them. The CDR3 covers 15 residues. Germline V gives CDR1 SGHTA, CDR2 FQGNSA. CDR3 nucleotide sequence: TGTGCCAGCAGCTTATTTAGGACAGACACCGGGGAGCTGTTTTTT. Translation: CASSLFRTDTGELFF. Based on the CDR3 plus reference TRBV7-2 and TRBJ2-2, the full variable domain is GAGVSQSPSNKVTEKGKDVELRCDPISGHTALYWYRQSLGQGLEFLIYFQGNSAPDKSGLPSDRFSAERTGGSVSTLTIQRTQQEDSAVYLCASSLFRTDTGELFFGEGSRLTVL.

The rearrangement joins TRBV11-1 to TRBJ1-1; D is unclear. The length of the CDR3 is 14 residues. V dropped 3 bases and J dropped 4 bases, with 12 bases sitting between them. Looked up from germline, CDR1 is SGHAT and CDR2 is FQDESV (reference sequence). The CDR3 DNA follows: TGTGCCAGCAGCTTGACTGAGAAAGGCACTGAAGCTTTCTTT. This gives the protein CASSLTEKGTEAFF. Drawing the rest from reference TRBV11-1 and TRBJ1-1, the complete variable domain is EAEVAQSPRYKITEKSQAVAFWCDPISGHATLYWYRQILGQGPELLVQFQDESVVDDSQLPKDRFSAERLKGVDSTLKIQPAELGDSAMYLCASSLTEKGTEAFFGQGTRLTVV.

The chain recombines TRBV5-1 with TRBJ2-2, with D perhaps matching TRBD1 (5 bases). This CDR3 spans 16 amino acids. Deletions cut 0 bases from V and 6 bases from J, with 15 bases between. Germline assignment: CDR1 SGHRS and CDR2 YFSETQ. In nucleotides, the CDR3 is TGCGCCAGCAGCTTGGCGCAGGGTGAGGCGGCCGGGGAGCTGTTTTTT. Translated: CASSLAQGEAAGELFF.

This clone was recorded a few times. The rearrangement links TRBV5-1 to TRBJ1-2; D is undetermined. The CDR3 spans 13 residues. Germline V CDR1 and CDR2: SGHRS, YFSETQ. The V and J ends lost 5 bases and 1 base respectively, with 9 bases between them. The CDR3: CASRLDGNYGYTF. DNA for the CDR3: TGCGCCAGCAGACTAGACGGTAACTATGGCTACACCTTC.

The chain uses TRBV10-1 and TRBJ2-7, with 10 positions matching TRBD1. V lost 0 bases and J lost 7; bases outside the gene matches: 3. In germline, CDR1 is WNHNN, CDR2 SYGVQD (reference sequence). The CDR3 loop spans 14 amino acids. The CDR3 nucleotides read TGCGCCAGCAGTGAGTCAAGGACAGGGGGAGAGCAGTACTTC. This translates into CASSESRTGGEQYF.

The chain links TRBV19 to TRBJ2-7; 7 bases agree with TRBD2. V shed 2 bases, J shed 2 bases, and the junction held 6 bases outside the gene matches. CDR1 LNHDA and CDR2 SQIVND come from the germline V gene (reference sequence). This CDR3 spans 15 amino acids. The CDR3 region is CASSIQAGRAYEQYF. The CDR3 DNA reads TGTGCCAGTAGTATACAGGCAGGGAGGGCCTACGAGCAGTACTTC.

The chain has TRBV19 and TRBJ1-5; D might be TRBD1 (6 bases). The germline V and J ends were trimmed by 6 bases and 1 base, with 13 bases remaining between them. Germline CDR1 LNHDA, CDR2 SQIVND (reference sequence). The CDR3 sequence is 15 residues long. DNA for the CDR3: TGTGCCAGTAGATCAGGGGATGCGAGCAATCAGCCCCAGCATTTT. It specifies CASRSGDASNQPQHF.

V usage is TRBV6-1 and J usage is TRBJ1-2; tentative D call: TRBD1 (6 bases). Germline V CDR1 and CDR2: MNHNS, SASEGT. V shed 8 bases and J shed 4 bases, with 17 bases lying between them. CDR3 length: 14 amino acids. The CDR3 region has the DNA TGTGCCAGCCAATCTTCAGGGGCGGGCTATGGCTACACCTTC. The encoded protein is CASQSSGAGYGYTF.

The CDR3 DNA reads TGTGCCAGCTGGGACAGGGGCTCCTACAATGAGCAGTTCTTC. This sequence encodes CASWDRGSYNEQFF. The rearrangement uses TRBV6-1 and TRBJ2-1; 10 bases line up with TRBD1. CDR1 and CDR2 from the germline V gene are MNHNS and SASEGT. The CDR3 has 14 residues. The V and J ends lost 8 bases and 0 bases, in that order; junction bases with no gene match: 1.

Notes on this clone: Additional DNA sequences in this sample encode the identical CDR3. The genes are TRBV7-7 and TRBJ2-7; 10 bases fit TRBD1. There are 15 residues in the CDR3. The germline gives CDR1 SSHAT, CDR2 FNYEAQ (reference sequence). The CDR3 spells CASSLRTGGSYEQYF. CDR3 DNA sequence: TGTGCTAGTAGCTTAAGGACAGGGGGCTCCTACGAGCAGTACTTC.

This sequence joins TRBV5-3 and TRBJ2-7; maybe TRBD1 (8 bases). TRBV5-3 is reported as an ORF; its role is uncertain. Trimming cost V 4 bases and J 0 bases, with 20 bases left between them. This CDR3 comprises 17 residues. CDR3 DNA: TGTGCCAGAAGCCCCGAGGGGGAGGGACAGGTCTCCTACGAGCAGTACTTC. It specifies CARSPEGEGQVSYEQYF.

Only a few counts were recorded for this clone. The V call is TRBV27, the J call TRBJ2-5; 8 bases fit TRBD1. The last part of the DNA fits TRBJ2-7 better; the J call may be wrong. The CDR3 is 15 residues long. Germline CDR1 is MNHEY and CDR2 is SMNVEV (reference sequence). CDR3 residues: CASSLNRDRIYEQYF. CDR3 bases: TGTGCCAGCAGTTTAAACCGGGACAGGATTTACGAGCAGTACTTC.

The chain is built from TRBV15 and TRBJ2-1, with 7 bases fitting TRBD1. The CDR3 has 15 residues. Germline-derived CDR1 and CDR2 are LNHNV and YYDKDF (reference sequence). V trimming: 3 bases; J trimming: 4 bases; junction bases outside the gene matches: 6. CDR3 residues: CATSRDRDSYNEQFF. The CDR3 nucleotides are TGTGCCACCAGCAGGGACCGGGACAGTTACAATGAGCAGTTCTTC.